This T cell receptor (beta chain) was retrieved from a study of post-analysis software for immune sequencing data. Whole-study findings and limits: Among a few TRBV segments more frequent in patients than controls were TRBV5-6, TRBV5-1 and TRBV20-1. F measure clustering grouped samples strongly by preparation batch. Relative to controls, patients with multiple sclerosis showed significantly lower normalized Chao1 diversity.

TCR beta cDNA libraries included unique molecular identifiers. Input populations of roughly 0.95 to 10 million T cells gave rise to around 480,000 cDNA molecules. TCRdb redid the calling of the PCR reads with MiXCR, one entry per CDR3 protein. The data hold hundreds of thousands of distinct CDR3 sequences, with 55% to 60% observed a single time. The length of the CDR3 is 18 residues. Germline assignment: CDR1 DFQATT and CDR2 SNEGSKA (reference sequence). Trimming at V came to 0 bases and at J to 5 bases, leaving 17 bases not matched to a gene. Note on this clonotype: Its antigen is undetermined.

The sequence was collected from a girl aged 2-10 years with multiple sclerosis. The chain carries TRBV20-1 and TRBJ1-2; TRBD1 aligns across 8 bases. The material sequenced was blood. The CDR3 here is CSARDYLGAQGVPYGYTF. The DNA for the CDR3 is TGCAGTGCTAGAGATTACTTGGGCGCACAGGGGGTTCCATATGGCTACACCTTC.